The 24 T cell receptor beta chains given below trace back to one sample, sequenced in a study of T cell repertoires in cytomegalovirus infection (dated by TCRdb to between 2018 and 2020). The reads were generated on an Illumina HiSeq 1500. TCRdb reworked the public reads: Q25 trimming with fastp, MiXCR clone assembly, productive beta chains retained. One record per CDR3 amino acid sequence lists the most common genes and DNA. The sample table records 200,000 to 250,000 distinct CDR3 sequences; 9% to 15% of these occur just once. The biggest ten clones account for under 2% of the sample. Sequencing was done on a sample of PBMCs. The receptors were gathered from a human donor in good health (CMV status not recorded). Some clones in this sample may be carry-over from other donors' samples.

There are many counts of this clonotype. The chain's CDR3 is CASSPGQLSSYEQYF. In DNA, the CDR3 is TGTGCCAGCAGCCCGGGACAGTTGAGCTCCTACGAGCAGTACTTC. The gene calls are TRBV12-3 or TRBV12-4 and TRBJ2-7; TRBD1 matches 7 bases. The CDR3 runs to 15 residues. V was pared by 6 bases and J by 0 bases, with 8 bases of the junction left unmatched.

In this sample, this clonotype turned up a few times. The rearrangement links TRBV11-3 to TRBJ2-5; D is tentatively TRBD1 or TRBD2 (5 bases each). From germline, CDR1 is SGHNT and CDR2 YENEEA. Trimming pared 4 bases from V and 0 bases from J, leaving 9 bases between. CDR3 length: 14 residues. CDR3 amino acids: CASSSGGNQETQYF. The CDR3 coding sequence is TGTGCCAGCAGCTCTGGGGGAAACCAAGAGACCCAGTACTTC.

This clonotype was counted many times. The chain employs TRBV7-2 and TRBJ1-5; 8 bases align to TRBD1. The germline V gene encodes CDR1 SGHTA and CDR2 FQGNSA. The ends lost 1 base at V and 6 bases at J; junction bases unmatched: 5. The CDR3 is made up of 15 amino acids. CDR3 protein: CASSLGQGLVQPQHF. CDR3 DNA: TGTGCCAGCAGCTTAGGACAGGGGTTGGTTCAGCCCCAGCATTTT.

The sample holds many counts of this clonotype. The genes are TRBV28 and TRBJ2-2; 15 positions match TRBD2. CDR1 and CDR2 from the germline V gene are MDHEN and SYDVKM. This CDR3 has 16 amino acids. Trimming cost V 4 bases and J 7 bases; bases outside gene matches: 4. The CDR3 spells CASSSGTSGRHGELFF. The CDR3 DNA reads TGTGCCAGCAGTTCCGGGACTAGCGGGAGGCACGGGGAGCTGTTTTTT.

A remark on this clonotype: A much larger clone differs from this one at a single base, so this may be a read error. This chain links TRBV4-1 with TRBJ2-1; 10 positions agree with TRBD2. The germline V gene has CDR1 MGHRA and CDR2 YSYEKL. This CDR3 region has 16 residues. For the CDR3, the DNA is TGCACCAGCAGCCAAGATGGGGCTAGCGGGAGAAATGAGCAGTTCTTC. Its translation is CTSSQDGASGRNEQFF.

Here the CDR3 reads CSARGRGNEQFF. The CDR3 bases are TGCAGTGCTAGAGGGAGGGGAAATGAGCAGTTCTTC. V usage is TRBV20-1 and J usage is TRBJ2-1, with a tentative D call TRBD2 (6 bases). Germline V gene data show CDR1 as DFQATT and CDR2 as SNEGSKA (reference sequence). The V and J ends lost 1 base and 7 bases respectively, with 8 bases between them. CDR3 size: 12 residues.

Ten or more counts support this clonotype. The rearrangement links TRBV7-2 to TRBJ1-2; 7 bases map to TRBD1. This CDR3 has 13 residues. J gave up 7 bases and V 5 bases, and 7 bases lay outside the gene matches. Germline assignment: CDR1 SGHTA and CDR2 FQGNSA. The CDR3 sequence: CASSQDRASGYTF. DNA for the CDR3: TGTGCCAGCAGCCAAGACAGGGCCTCTGGCTACACCTTC.

This clonotype was counted at least ten times. The chain employs TRBV4-1 and TRBJ1-5; the D gene is possibly TRBD1 (5 bases). The germline V and J ends were trimmed by 2 bases and 4 bases, with 12 bases remaining between them. This CDR3 is built from 15 residues. Germline V gene lookup returns CDR1 MGHRA and CDR2 YSYEKL. CDR3 DNA sequence: TGCGCCAGCAGCCAACTGGGACTTCCAAATCAGCCCCAGCATTTT. Protein: CASSQLGLPNQPQHF.

The J gene is TRBJ1-6, the V gene TRBV28, with a possible D match to TRBD1 (6 bases). V was cut by 6 bases and J by 2 bases, with 20 bases left in between. This CDR3 region has 18 residues. Per the germline V gene, CDR1 is MDHEN and CDR2 is SYDVKM. The CDR3 reads CASRETGNPITYNSPLHF. The CDR3 nucleotides read TGTGCCAGCAGGGAAACAGGGAACCCTATTACCTATAATTCACCCCTCCACTTT.

This clonotype was seen more than once but under ten times. A much larger clone is a single base away; this may be a read error. DNA for the CDR3: TGTGCCAGCAGCTTAGTACAGGGGGACTACGAGCAGTACTTC. This encodes CASSLVQGDYEQYF. This chain uses TRBV7-2 with TRBJ2-7; 8 bases map to TRBD1. The germline V gene has CDR1 SGHTA and CDR2 FQGNSA. This CDR3 comprises 14 residues. With V trimmed by 1 base and J by 3 bases, 2 bases remained unmatched.

The chain has TRBV4-3 and TRBJ1-2; D remains unclear. The CDR3 is 14 residues long. CDR1 and CDR2 (germline): LGHNA, YSLEER. The ends were cut back, 0 bases at V and 4 bases at J, with 9 bases in the middle. The CDR3 reads CASSQEGSAYGYTF. The CDR3 DNA is TGCGCCAGCAGCCAAGAAGGCAGTGCCTATGGCTACACCTTC.

V gene TRBV5-1 combines with J gene TRBJ2-3, with D possibly matching TRBD1 (6 bases). The germline V gene encodes CDR1 SGHRS and CDR2 YFSETQ. V shed 2 bases and J shed 4 bases, with 11 bases lying between them. This CDR3 spans 14 amino acids. The CDR3 nucleotides read TGCGCCAGCAGCTTCAAAACAGGGTCAGATACGCAGTATTTT. Its translation is CASSFKTGSDTQYF.

The V gene is TRBV20-1, the J gene TRBJ2-4; 7 nucleotides agree with TRBD2. Looked up from germline, CDR1 is DFQATT and CDR2 is SNEGSKA (reference sequence). The J segment lost 5 bases and the V segment lost 6 bases, leaving 13 bases of the junction unmatched. The CDR3 runs to 15 residues. The CDR3 is CSAPGGPGSQNIQYF. CDR3 DNA sequence: TGCAGTGCCCCGGGGGGACCAGGAAGCCAAAACATTCAGTACTTC.

This clonotype was recorded many times. The gene calls are TRBV28 and TRBJ1-1, with a weak D call TRBD1 (6 bases). The CDR3 totals 15 residues. Between the trimmed V and J ends, which lost 6 bases and 1 base, there was a span of 15 bases. Germline CDR1 MDHEN, CDR2 SYDVKM. The CDR3 protein is CASSQRGGRNTEAFF. CDR3 bases: TGTGCCAGCAGCCAGCGGGGGGGCAGGAACACTGAAGCTTTCTTT. Together with reference TRBV28 and TRBJ1-1, the CDR3 gives the full variable domain: DVKVTQSSRYLVKRTGEKVFLECVQDMDHENMFWYRQDPGLGLRLIYFSYDVKMKEKGDIPEGYSVSREKKERFSLILESASTNQTSMYLCASSQRGGRNTEAFFGQGTRLTVV.

The CDR3 reads CSVGTTSYEKLFF. CDR3 coding DNA: TGCAGCGTTGGGACAACCTCGTATGAAAAACTGTTTTTT. The V gene is TRBV29-1, the J gene TRBJ1-4, with D perhaps TRBD1 (5 bases). The germline V and J ends were trimmed by 4 bases and 6 bases, with 12 bases remaining between them. CDR1 is SQVTM and CDR2 is ANQGSEA in the germline V gene. This CDR3 is built from 13 residues.

This clonotype showed up many times. This chain uses TRBV7-3 with TRBJ1-1; D may be TRBD1 (5 bases). In germline, CDR1 is SGHTA, CDR2 FQGTGA. V was pared by 1 base and J by 5 bases, with 14 bases between. The CDR3 covers 15 residues. CDR3 coding DNA: TGTGCCAGCAGCTTAATTGCAAGGGGTGGGACTGAAGCTTTCTTT. Amino acids: CASSLIARGGTEAFF.

The chain recombines TRBV29-1 with TRBJ1-3, with D possibly being TRBD1 (6 bases). With 7 bases removed from V and 0 bases from J, the gap between germline ends came to 25 bases. The CDR3 loop spans 18 amino acids. Germline V CDR1 and CDR2: SQVTM, ANQGSEA. Written as DNA, the CDR3 is TGCAGCGCGCGAGGGGGGGGAAACCCCACTAGCTCTGGAAACACCATATATTTT. Its translation is CSARGGGNPTSSGNTIYF.

This clonotype was seen ten or more times. The gene calls are TRBV7-2 and TRBJ1-1; D is uncertain. V was shortened by 1 base and J by 0 bases, with 12 bases between the two germline ends. The V gene's germline CDR1 is SGHTA and CDR2 FQGNSA. This CDR3 has 16 residues. As DNA, the CDR3 is TGTGCCAGCAGCTTAGTACCGGGTTGGATGAACACTGAAGCTTTCTTT. It specifies CASSLVPGWMNTEAFF.

In its sample, this clonotype was seen a few times. The V and J genes are TRBV20-1 and TRBJ2-1; 8 positions match TRBD2. Per germline, CDR1 DFQATT and CDR2 SNEGSKA (reference sequence). This CDR3 comprises 15 residues. With 6 bases clipped from V and 2 bases from J, the junction kept 9 bases outside the gene matches. The CDR3 nucleotides read TGCAGTGCGAGCCCCACTAGCGGAACCTACAATGAGCAGTTCTTC. It yields the protein CSASPTSGTYNEQFF.

This rearrangement joins TRBV5-1 to TRBJ2-5; the D is unclear. The CDR3 has 14 amino acids. Deletions cut 4 bases from V and 5 bases from J, with 15 bases between. Germline lookup yields CDR1 SGHRS and CDR2 YFSETQ. The CDR3 reads CASSQDLLGETQYF. CDR3 DNA: TGCGCCAGCAGCCAGGACCTCCTGGGGGAGACCCAGTACTTC.

This sequence joins TRBV28 and TRBJ2-7; 7 bases are a match to TRBD1. From germline, CDR1 is MDHEN and CDR2 SYDVKM. V lost 7 bases to trimming and J lost 2 bases; unmatched junction nucleotides: 8. The CDR3 contains 14 residues. CDR3 protein: CASTTPTGPYEQYF. The CDR3, as DNA: TGTGCCAGCACCACCCCGACAGGGCCCTACGAGCAGTACTTC.

The chain combines TRBV6-2 or TRBV6-3 with TRBJ2-7; 11 bases align to TRBD1. CDR1 MNHEY and CDR2 SVGEGT come from the germline V gene. The CDR3 loop spans 17 amino acids. V trimming: 0 bases; J trimming: 3 bases; junction bases outside the gene matches: 7. The CDR3 bases are TGTGCCAGCAGTTACTCCCCGGACAGGGGGCCCGTCTACGAGCAGTACTTC. As protein: CASSYSPDRGPVYEQYF.

This clonotype was picked up a small number of times. The V gene is TRBV6-2 or TRBV6-3, the J gene TRBJ2-1; 7 bases are a match to TRBD2. The V gene's germline CDR1 is MNHEY and CDR2 SVGEGT. Trimming took 7 bases from V and 3 from J; bases not matched to a gene: 6. The CDR3 extends over 14 amino acids. CDR3 in DNA: TGTGCCAGCACCGGAGCGGGGATCTACAATGAGCAGTTCTTC. Protein product: CASTGAGIYNEQFF.

The sample holds a few counts of this clonotype. This chain uses TRBV29-1 with TRBJ2-7; TRBD2 agrees at 11 bases. Germline V lookup: CDR1 SQVTM, CDR2 ANQGSEA. The J segment lost 1 base and the V segment lost 5 bases, leaving 4 bases of the junction unmatched. The CDR3 extends over 14 amino acids. CDR3 DNA sequence: TGCAGCGTTCGGGGACTAGCGGATTCCTACGAGCAGTACTTC. Translation: CSVRGLADSYEQYF.